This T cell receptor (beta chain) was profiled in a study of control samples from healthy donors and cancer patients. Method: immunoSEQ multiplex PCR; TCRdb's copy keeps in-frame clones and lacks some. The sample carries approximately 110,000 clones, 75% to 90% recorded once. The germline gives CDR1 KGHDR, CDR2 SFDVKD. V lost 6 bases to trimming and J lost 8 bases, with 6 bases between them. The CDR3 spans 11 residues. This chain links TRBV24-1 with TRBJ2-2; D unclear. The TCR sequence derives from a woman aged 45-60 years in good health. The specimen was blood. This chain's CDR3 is CATSIEGELFF. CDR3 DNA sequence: TGTGCCACCAGTATCGAAGGGGAGCTGTTTTTT.